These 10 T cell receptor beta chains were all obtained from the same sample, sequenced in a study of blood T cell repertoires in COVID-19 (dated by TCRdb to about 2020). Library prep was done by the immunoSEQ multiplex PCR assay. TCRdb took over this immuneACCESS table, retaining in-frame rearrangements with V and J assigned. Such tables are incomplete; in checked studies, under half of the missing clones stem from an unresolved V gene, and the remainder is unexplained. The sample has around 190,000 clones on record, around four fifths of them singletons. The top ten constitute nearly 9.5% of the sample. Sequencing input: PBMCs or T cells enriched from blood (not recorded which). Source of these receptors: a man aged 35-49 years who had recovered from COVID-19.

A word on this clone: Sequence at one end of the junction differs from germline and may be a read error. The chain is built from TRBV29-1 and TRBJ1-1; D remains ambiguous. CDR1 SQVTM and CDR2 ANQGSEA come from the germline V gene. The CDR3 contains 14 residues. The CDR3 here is CSVQEGLSHTEAFF. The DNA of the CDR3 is TGCAGCGTTCAAGAGGGCTTATCGCACACTGAAGCTTTCTTT.

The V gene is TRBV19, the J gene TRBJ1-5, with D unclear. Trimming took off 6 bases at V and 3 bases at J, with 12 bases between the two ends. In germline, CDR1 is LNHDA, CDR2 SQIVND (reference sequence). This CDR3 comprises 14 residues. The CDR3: CASRADSLNQPQHF. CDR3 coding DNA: TGTGCCAGTAGAGCGGATTCCCTCAATCAGCCCCAGCATTTT.

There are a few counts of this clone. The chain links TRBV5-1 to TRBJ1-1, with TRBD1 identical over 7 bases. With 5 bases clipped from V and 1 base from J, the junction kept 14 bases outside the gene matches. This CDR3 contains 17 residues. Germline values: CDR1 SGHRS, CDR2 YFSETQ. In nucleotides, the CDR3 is TGCGCCAGCAGTAAAGCTACAGGGGCGCCAGGGAACACTGAAGCTTTCTTT. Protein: CASSKATGAPGNTEAFF.

The CDR3 loop is CASSLGQITYGYTF. CDR3 DNA sequence: TGCGCCAGCAGCCTCGGACAGATTACCTATGGCTACACCTTC. V and J are TRBV5-1 and TRBJ1-2, with D possibly TRBD1 on 6 matching bases. CDR3 length: 14 residues. Germline values: CDR1 SGHRS, CDR2 YFSETQ. Between the trimmed V and J ends, which lost 4 bases and 4 bases, there was a span of 14 bases. The complete variable domain, with remaining parts taken from reference TRBV5-1 and TRBJ1-2, reads KAGVTQTPRYLIKTRGQQVTLSCSPISGHRSVSWYQQTPGQGLQFLFEYFSETQRNKGNFPGRFSGRQFSNSRSEMNVSTLELGDSALYLCASSLGQITYGYTFGSGTRLTVV.

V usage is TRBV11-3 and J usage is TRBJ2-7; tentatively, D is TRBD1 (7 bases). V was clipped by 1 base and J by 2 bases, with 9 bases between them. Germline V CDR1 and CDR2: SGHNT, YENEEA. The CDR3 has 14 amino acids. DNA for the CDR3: TGTGCCAGCAGCTTAGCAGGGGGGACCTACGAGCAGTACTTC. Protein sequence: CASSLAGGTYEQYF.

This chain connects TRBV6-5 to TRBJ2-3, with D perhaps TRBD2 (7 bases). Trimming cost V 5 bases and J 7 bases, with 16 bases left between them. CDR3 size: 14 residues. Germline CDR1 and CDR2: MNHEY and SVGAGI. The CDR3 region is CASSPPGGGNTQYF. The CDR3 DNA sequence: TGTGCCAGCAGTCCCCCCGGCGGGGGCAATACGCAGTATTTT.

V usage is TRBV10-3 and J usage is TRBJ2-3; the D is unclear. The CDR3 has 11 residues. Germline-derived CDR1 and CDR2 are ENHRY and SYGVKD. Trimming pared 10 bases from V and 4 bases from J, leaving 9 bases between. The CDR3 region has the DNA TGTGCCACCGAACAATCAGATACGCAGTATTTT. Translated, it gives CATEQSDTQYF.

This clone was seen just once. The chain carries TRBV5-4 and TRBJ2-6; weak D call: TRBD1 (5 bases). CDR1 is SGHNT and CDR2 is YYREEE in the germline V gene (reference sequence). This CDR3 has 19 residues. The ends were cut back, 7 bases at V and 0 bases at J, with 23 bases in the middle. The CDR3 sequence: CASQTTGGRASSGANVLTF. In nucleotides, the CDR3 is TGTGCCAGCCAAACCACCGGCGGCAGGGCCAGCTCTGGGGCCAACGTCCTGACTTTC.

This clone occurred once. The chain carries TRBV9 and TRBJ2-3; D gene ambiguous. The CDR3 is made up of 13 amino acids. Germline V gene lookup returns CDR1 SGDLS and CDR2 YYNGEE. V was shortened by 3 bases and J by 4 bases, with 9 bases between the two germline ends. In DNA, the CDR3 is TGTGCCAGCAGCGGCGGAACTCCAGATACGCAGTATTTT. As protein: CASSGGTPDTQYF.

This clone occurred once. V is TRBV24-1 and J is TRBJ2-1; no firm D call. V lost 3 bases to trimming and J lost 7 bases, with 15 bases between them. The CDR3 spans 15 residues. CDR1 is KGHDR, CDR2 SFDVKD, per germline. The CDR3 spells CATSDSLRGGNEQFF. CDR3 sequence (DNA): TGTGCCACCAGTGATAGTCTGCGCGGCGGAAATGAGCAGTTCTTC.